These T cell receptor beta chains were read from a single sample in a study of blood T cell repertoires in COVID-19. Generated by immunoSEQ multiplex PCR, the TCRdb table keeps only in-frame clones and is missing some. The sample lists under 400,000 clones; over 85% were seen once. Source material: peripheral blood. These receptors were taken from a woman aged 55-69 years with COVID-19, enrolled during active disease. The CDR3 runs from the conserved cysteine through the conserved F or W. The D gene is left open where the match is weak. Clone size is given for some rows only: seen once, a few or many times, or a class if the clone is expanded.

TGCGCCAGCAGCCTCCATAGCGGGGGGACCAACACCGGGGAGCTGTTTTTT,CASSLHSGGTNTGELFF,TRBV5-1,TRBJ2-2,.,TRBD2
TGTGCCGTCAAGCGGGGGTTACTCACAGATACGCAGTATTTT,CAVKRGLLTDTQYF,TRBV2,TRBJ2-3,.,TRBD2
TGTGCCAGCAGTCGGGACTGGGGCTCTGGAAACACCATATATTTT,CASSRDWGSGNTIYF,TRBV6-5,TRBJ1-3,.,.
TGCGCCAGCAGCCGTCAAGAAGGACTCCGGACAGGAAGCCTTCGGGGGACCGGGGAGCTGTTTTTT,CASSRQEGLRTGSLRGTGELFF,TRBV4-1,TRBJ2-2,.,.
TGTGCCAGCAGCAAGCGTCGGGGGATGACTGAAAAACTGTTTTTT,CASSKRRGMTEKLFF,TRBV6-6,TRBJ1-4,.,.
TGTGCCAGCAGCTCCGGGTCTAGGCAGCCCCAGCATTTT,CASSSGSRQPQHF,TRBV28,TRBJ1-5,.,.
TGTGCCAGCAGTGAAACGGGGGACGGGTATCAGCCCCAGCATTTT,CASSETGDGYQPQHF,TRBV9,TRBJ1-5,.,.
TGTGCCAGCAGCCCGCCCCCAGACAGAGACTACGAGCAGTACTTC,CASSPPPDRDYEQYF,TRBV9,TRBJ2-7,.,.
TGCGCCAGCAGCGTAGGGGACAGGGCGGCCTATGGCTACACCTTC,CASSVGDRAAYGYTF,TRBV5-1,TRBJ1-2,.,TRBD1
TGTGCCAGCTCACCAGGGACAGGGTATGGCTACACCTTC,CASSPGTGYGYTF,TRBV18,TRBJ1-2,.,TRBD1
TGTGCCAGCAGTGGCTCGACAGTCTACGAGCAGTACTTC,CASSGSTVYEQYF,TRBV2,TRBJ2-7,once,.
TGTGCCAGTAGTATAGGGGGCAGGGTGAACACTGAAGCTTTCTTT,CASSIGGRVNTEAFF,TRBV19,TRBJ1-1,.,.
TGTGCCAGCAGCGAGGGGGCTGAGCTGTTTTTT,CASSEGAELFF,TRBV12-3/TRBV12-4,TRBJ2-2,.,TRBD1
TGTGCCAGCAGTTTAGGGGGGAAGAAGCAGCCCCAGCATTTT,CASSLGGKKQPQHF,TRBV28,TRBJ1-5,.,.
TGTGCCAGCACTTCAAATAAACAGGACAAAGCTTTCTTT,CASTSNKQDKAFF,TRBV6-5,TRBJ1-1,.,.
TGCGCCAGCAGCACCGATGGACAGGGGATATCAGTTGGCTACACCTTC,CASSTDGQGISVGYTF,TRBV5-1,TRBJ1-2,.,TRBD1
TGTGCCAGCAGGTTAGCCAGCGGCACTGAAGCTTTCTTT,CASRLASGTEAFF,TRBV11-2,TRBJ1-1,.,.
TGTGCCAGCAGCGTAGACCTCCGGGACTTTGTTGGCTACACCTTC,CASSVDLRDFVGYTF,TRBV9,TRBJ1-2,.,.
TGTGCCAGTAGTATCCAACAGGGTTTGAATGAGCAGTTCTTC,CASSIQQGLNEQFF,TRBV19,TRBJ2-1,.,.
TGTGCCAGCAGGTCCCGGGCACAGGGAGACACTGAAGCTTTCTTT,CASRSRAQGDTEAFF,TRBV3-1/TRBV3-2,TRBJ1-1,.,.
TGTGCCAGCCGCGCAGCGGATCCCAATGAGCAGTTCTTC,CASRAADPNEQFF,TRBV6-5,TRBJ2-1,.,.
TGTGCCAGCAGTGCCCCTGAGGGGACAGGGAACCAGCCCCAGCATTTT,CASSAPEGTGNQPQHF,TRBV6-4,TRBJ1-5,.,TRBD1
TGTGCCAGCAGCTTAAGGGGGGGCTATCTATCCTACAATGAGCAGTTCTTC,CASSLRGGYLSYNEQFF,TRBV7-2,TRBJ2-1,.,.